These T cell receptor beta chains were read from a single sample in a study of human T cells and chemical hapten exposure. TCRdb used MiXCR to reprocess the RACE reads, holding one entry per CDR3 protein. The sample includes just under 65,000 distinct CDR3 sequences, approximately 10% of them seen just once. The material sequenced was whole blood, taken in connection with sensitization to the hapten diphenylcyclopropenone (DPC). The receptors come from a woman in her thirties with alopecia areata. Some clones in this sample may be carry-over from other donors' samples. The CDR3 runs from the conserved cysteine through the conserved F or W. The D gene is left open where the match is weak. Not all rows give a size; the values are once, few, many and, for expanded clones, a class.

size | D | J | V | CDR3 | DNA
many | NA | TRBJ1-4 | TRBV11-2 | CASSPLSFNEKLVF | TGTGCCAGCAGCCCCCTAAGTTTTAATGAAAAACTGGTTTTT
NA | NA | TRBJ2-2 | TRBV2 | CASSPLLGTGELFF | TGTGCCAGCAGCCCCCTATTGGGCACCGGGGAGCTGTTTTTT
many | TRBD1 | TRBJ2-7 | TRBV10-2 | CASNSKLTGKTYEQYF | TGCGCCAGCAATTCAAAACTGACAGGGAAGACCTACGAGCAGTACTTC
NA | NA | TRBJ1-5 | TRBV21-1 | CASSGAVARQPQHF | TGTGCCAGCAGCGGCGCAGTCGCCCGCCAGCCCCAGCATTTT
few | NA | TRBJ1-5 | TRBV18 | CASSPRRIIDSNQPQHF | TGTGCCAGCTCACCACGGAGAATCATCGATAGCAATCAGCCCCAGCATTTT
NA | TRBD1 | TRBJ1-5 | TRBV19 | CASSKDRDINQPQHF | TGTGCCAGTAGTAAGGACAGGGACATTAATCAGCCCCAGCATTTT
many | NA | TRBJ2-7 | TRBV6-2/TRBV6-3 | CASSWGLYEQYF | TGTGCCAGCAGTTGGGGACTCTACGAGCAGTACTTC
NA | TRBD1 | TRBJ2-5 | TRBV6-2/TRBV6-3 | CASSPGTGVETQYF | TGTGCCAGCAGCCCCGGGACAGGGGTTGAGACCCAGTACTTC
few | NA | TRBJ2-2 | TRBV7-2 | CATVYDSTGELFF | TGTGCCACCGTCTATGACTCCACCGGGGAGCTGTTTTTT
few | TRBD2 | TRBJ2-1 | TRBV2 | CASHRLAGHNEQFF | TGTGCCAGCCACCGACTAGCGGGGCACAATGAGCAGTTCTTC
NA | TRBD2 | TRBJ2-1 | TRBV5-6 | CASSLFSGTYNEQFF | TGTGCCAGCAGCTTGTTTAGCGGGACCTACAATGAGCAGTTCTTC
many | TRBD2 | TRBJ2-2 | TRBV7-3 | CASSLDGAGANTGELFF | TGTGCCAGCAGCTTAGACGGTGCGGGAGCGAACACCGGGGAGCTGTTTTTT
many | NA | TRBJ1-4 | TRBV3-1 | CASSQDFSSEKLFF | TGTGCCAGCAGCCAAGATTTTTCTTCTGAAAAACTGTTTTTT
few | NA | TRBJ2-2 | TRBV29-1 | CSVEREQVLFF | TGCAGCGTTGAACGGGAGCAAGTGCTGTTTTTT
NA | NA | TRBJ2-7 | TRBV6-2/TRBV6-3 | CASSIGVGYEQYF | TGTGCCAGCAGCATTGGGGTAGGCTACGAGCAGTACTTC
NA | TRBD2 | TRBJ2-1 | TRBV7-2 | CASSPASGAYNEQFF | TGTGCCAGCAGCCCCGCCAGCGGGGCCTACAATGAGCAGTTCTTC
many | NA | TRBJ2-3 | TRBV13 | CASSYSREPGPASTDTQYF | TGTGCCAGCAGCTATAGTCGTGAACCGGGACCGGCCTCCACAGATACGCAGTATTTT
few | NA | TRBJ2-3 | TRBV20-1 | CSANRDGRATDTQYF | TGCAGTGCTAACAGGGATGGCAGGGCCACAGATACGCAGTATTTT
many | NA | TRBJ2-7 | TRBV28 | CASARGFAYEQYF | TGTGCCAGCGCCCGTGGGTTCGCCTACGAGCAGTACTTC
few | TRBD1 | TRBJ2-2 | TRBV6-5 | CASRRAGGIGELFF | TGTGCCAGCAGGCGGGCAGGGGGCATCGGGGAGCTGTTTTTT
few | NA | TRBJ2-7 | TRBV28 | CASAGTDSYEQYF | TGTGCCAGCGCCGGGACCGACTCCTACGAGCAGTACTTC
many | NA | TRBJ2-2 | TRBV24-1 | CATSDLPQGPVNTGELFF | TGTGCCACCAGTGATTTGCCCCAGGGCCCAGTGAACACCGGGGAGCTGTTTTTT
many | NA | TRBJ2-3 | TRBV7-9 | CASCPSTDTQYF | TGTGCAAGCTGCCCTAGCACAGATACGCAGTATTTT
few | NA | TRBJ1-2 | TRBV19 | CASKAPGDRSNYGYTF | TGTGCCAGTAAGGCCCCAGGGGACCGGTCTAACTATGGCTACACCTTC
NA | NA | TRBJ2-5 | TRBV29-1 | CSYVGGETQYF | TGCAGCTATGTGGGAGGAGAGACCCAGTACTTC
NA | NA | TRBJ1-2 | TRBV29-1 | CSVALREFYTF | TGCAGCGTTGCACTCCGGGAATTCTACACCTTC
many | NA | TRBJ2-5 | TRBV3-1 | CASSPLQTEPEETQYF | TGTGCCAGCAGTCCTTTACAGACGGAACCAGAAGAGACCCAGTACTTC
NA | NA | TRBJ2-1 | TRBV10-3 | CASSTLGTDNEQFF | TGTGCTTCCTCGACGCTAGGGACGGACAATGAGCAGTTCTTC
NA | NA | TRBJ1-5 | TRBV30 | CAIRGAGTSNQPQHF | TGTGCGATACGGGGGGCTGGAACAAGCAATCAGCCCCAGCATTTT
medium-sized | NA | TRBJ1-5 | TRBV10-3 | CAISEDLWNQPQHF | TGTGCCATCAGTGAAGACCTATGGAATCAGCCCCAGCATTTT
many | NA | TRBJ2-3 | TRBV3-1 | CASSPHTDTQYF | TGTGCCAGCAGCCCGCACACAGATACGCAGTATTTT
once | TRBD2 | TRBJ2-7 | TRBV9 | CASSVGLGTSSYEQYF | TGTGCCAGCAGCGTAGGTCTTGGGACTAGCTCCTACGAGCAGTACTTC
few | NA | TRBJ1-5 | TRBV9 | CASSVGAASNQPQHF | TGTGCCAGCAGCGTAGGGGCAGCCAGCAATCAGCCCCAGCATTTT
many | NA | TRBJ2-3 | TRBV7-6 | CASSPDFHTDTQYF | TGTGCCAGCAGCCCCGACTTCCACACAGATACGCAGTATTTT
many | NA | TRBJ2-3 | TRBV3-1 | CASSQESSPSTDTQYF | TGTGCCAGCAGCCAAGAATCGTCCCCTAGCACAGATACGCAGTATTTT
many | TRBD2 | TRBJ2-1 | TRBV20-1 | CSAPWLAGAEQFF | TGCAGTGCGCCATGGCTAGCGGGGGCTGAGCAGTTCTTC
many | TRBD1 | TRBJ2-2 | TRBV25-1 | CASSGTDRSGELFF | TGTGCCAGCAGTGGAACGGACAGGTCTGGGGAGCTGTTTTTT